The 14 T cell receptor beta chains reported below all come from one sample, sequenced in a study of T cell responses to AZD1222 COVID-19 vaccine. Clones were sequenced by immunoSEQ multiplex PCR, and TCRdb holds only the in-frame ones, with some missing. Of about 120,000 clones listed, more than 80% are singletons. Material: peripheral blood, obtained 28 days after the second dose of the MenACWY control vaccine. All receptors derive from an adult who received the MenACWY meningococcal vaccine as a control.

The V gene is TRBV24-1, the J gene TRBJ2-2; D ambiguous. The CDR3 runs to 13 residues. Germline CDR1 and CDR2: KGHDR and SFDVKD. V lost 2 bases and J lost 7, with 7 bases in between. Written as DNA, the CDR3 is TGTGCCACCAGTGATTCATCGTTCGGGGAGCTGTTTTTT. This encodes CATSDSSFGELFF.

The rearrangement uses TRBV27 and TRBJ1-6; unclear D gene. The CDR3 totals 16 residues. Trimming removed 1 base from V and 2 bases from J, with 9 bases in between. Germline assignment: CDR1 MNHEY and CDR2 SMNVEV (reference sequence). This chain's CDR3 is CASSLFRPAYNSPLHF. The CDR3, as DNA: TGTGCCAGCAGTTTATTCCGGCCGGCCTATAATTCACCCCTCCACTTT.

This chain uses TRBV18 with TRBJ2-2; the D call may be TRBD1 or TRBD2 (5 bases each). Germline V gene sequence: CDR1 KGHSH, CDR2 LQKENI. This CDR3 has 18 amino acids. Deletions cut 0 bases from V and 3 bases from J, with 17 bases between. Written as DNA, the CDR3 is TGTGCCAGCTCACCACCCGTCAGGGAGTATCGCGACACCGGGGAGCTGTTTTTT. Translation: CASSPPVREYRDTGELFF.

The chain uses TRBV18 and TRBJ2-2; 8 bases line up with TRBD1. The CDR3 has 18 amino acids. With 3 bases clipped from V and 2 bases from J, the junction kept 11 bases outside the gene matches. Germline V gene lookup returns CDR1 KGHSH and CDR2 LQKENI. CDR3 DNA sequence: TGTGCCAGCTCACCCTCGTTCTTACAGGGGGGAAACACCGGGGAGCTGTTTTTT. It codes for CASSPSFLQGGNTGELFF.

The chain is built from TRBV18 and TRBJ1-1, with a tentative D call TRBD1 (5 bases). Trimming removed 2 bases at V and 3 bases at J, with 16 bases between. In germline, CDR1 is KGHSH, CDR2 LQKENI. This CDR3 contains 16 residues. In nucleotides, the CDR3 is TGTGCCAGCTCACCAGACCTCAGGGTGATGGACACTGAAGCTTTCTTT. This codes for CASSPDLRVMDTEAFF.

The CDR3, as DNA: TGTGCCATCCGGGACAGGGTGACCGGGGAGCTGTTTTTT. Residues: CAIRDRVTGELFF. The chain couples TRBV28 to TRBJ2-2, with 9 bases aligning to TRBD1. J lost 5 bases, V lost 10 bases, and 5 bases had no gene match. CDR1 is MDHEN, CDR2 SYDVKM, per germline. The CDR3 length is 13 residues.

The chain recombines TRBV28 with TRBJ2-5; D gene unclear. Germline loops: CDR1 MDHEN, CDR2 SYDVKM. This CDR3 contains 11 residues. Trimming removed 5 bases at V and 2 bases at J, with 3 bases between. The CDR3 nucleotides are TGTGCCAGCAGTCTACAAGAGACCCAGTACTTC. Translating it yields CASSLQETQYF.

The rearrangement joins TRBV7-8 to TRBJ1-4; TRBD1 matches 7 bases. This CDR3 is 13 amino acids long. Germline lookup yields CDR1 SGHVS and CDR2 FQNEAQ. V shed 5 bases and J 16 bases; nucleotides not matched to a gene: 13. The CDR3 coding sequence is TGTGCCAGCAGCACAAGGACAGGCTGGCATCGGTTTTTT. Its translation is CASSTRTGWHRFF.

The chain couples TRBV6-4 to TRBJ1-4, with D hard to call. V gave up 5 bases and J gave up 4 bases, with 11 bases separating them. The CDR3 covers 14 residues. From germline, CDR1 is MRHNA and CDR2 SNTAGT. As DNA, the CDR3 is TGTGCCAGCAGTTTCCGAGACTGTAATGAAAAACTGTTTTTT. This sequence encodes CASSFRDCNEKLFF.

The V call is TRBV6-6, the J call TRBJ2-2, with D uncertain. The CDR3 contains 14 residues. The V gene lost 6 bases and the J gene lost 0 bases, with 8 bases spanning the gap. Per germline, CDR1 MNHNY and CDR2 SVGAGI (reference sequence). CDR3 sequence: CASRSPPNTGELFF. The CDR3 bases are TGTGCCAGCAGGTCCCCCCCGAACACCGGGGAGCTGTTTTTT.

This chain uses TRBV25-1 with TRBJ2-3; 7 bases align to TRBD2. The V gene's germline CDR1 is MGHDK and CDR2 SYGVNS. Trimming took 3 bases from V and 1 from J; bases not matched to a gene: 4. The CDR3 has 15 amino acids. The CDR3 sequence: CASSDASGRTDTQYF. The CDR3 DNA reads TGTGCCAGCAGTGATGCTAGCGGTCGCACAGATACGCAGTATTTT.

V usage is TRBV19 and J usage is TRBJ2-7; D unclear. This CDR3 contains 11 residues. V was trimmed by 5 bases and J by 4 bases, leaving 6 bases between them. The V gene's germline CDR1 is LNHDA and CDR2 SQIVND (reference sequence). The CDR3 region is CASSWGYEQYF. The CDR3 nucleotides read TGTGCCAGTAGTTGGGGTTACGAGCAGTACTTC.

V is TRBV6-2 or TRBV6-3 and J is TRBJ1-2; D gene uncertain. CDR1 MNHEY and CDR2 SVGEGT come from the germline V gene. V was cut by 2 bases and J by 0 bases, with 13 bases left in between. The length of the CDR3 is 16 residues. The CDR3 DNA reads TGTGCCAGCAGTTACGAACTGAGGAGAGCTAACTATGGCTACACCTTC. It encodes CASSYELRRANYGYTF.

This clone was picked up one time. This chain uses TRBV30 with TRBJ2-5; TRBD2 matches at 8 bases. V lost 4 bases to trimming and J lost 4 bases; unmatched junction nucleotides: 5. The CDR3 runs 13 residues. The germline V gene has CDR1 GTSNPN and CDR2 SVGIG (reference sequence). As DNA, the CDR3 is TGTGCCTGGAAAATGAGCGGGAGAGAGACCCAGTACTTC. Protein product: CAWKMSGRETQYF. The full variable domain, its missing parts supplied by reference TRBV30 and TRBJ2-5, is SQTIHQWPATLVQPVGSPLSLECTVEGTSNPNLYWYRQAAGRGLQLLFYSVGIGQISSEVPQNLSASRPQDRQFILSSKKLLLSDSGFYLCAWKMSGRETQYFGPGTRLLVL.